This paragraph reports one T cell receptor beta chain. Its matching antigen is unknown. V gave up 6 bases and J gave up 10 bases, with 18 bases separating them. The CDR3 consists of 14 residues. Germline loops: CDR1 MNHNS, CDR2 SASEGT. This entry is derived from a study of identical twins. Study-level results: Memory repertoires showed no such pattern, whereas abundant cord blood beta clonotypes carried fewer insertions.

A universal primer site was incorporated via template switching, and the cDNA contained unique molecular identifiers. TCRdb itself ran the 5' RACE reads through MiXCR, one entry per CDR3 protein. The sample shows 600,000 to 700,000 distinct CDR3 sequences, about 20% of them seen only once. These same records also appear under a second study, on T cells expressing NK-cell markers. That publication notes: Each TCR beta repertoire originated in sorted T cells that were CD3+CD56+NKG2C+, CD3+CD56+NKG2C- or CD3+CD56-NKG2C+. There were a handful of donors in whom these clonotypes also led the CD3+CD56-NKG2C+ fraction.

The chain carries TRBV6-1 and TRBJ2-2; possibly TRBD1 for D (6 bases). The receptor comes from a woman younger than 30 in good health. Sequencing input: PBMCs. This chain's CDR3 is CASRTQGVGVELFF. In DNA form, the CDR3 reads TGTGCCAGCAGAACACAGGGTGTGGGTGTGGAGCTGTTTTTT.